This is a list of T cell receptor beta chains from one sample in a study of cytomegalovirus exposure and HLA in healthy donors. The protocol was immunoSEQ multiplex PCR, while the TCRdb copy is restricted to in-frame clones and leaves out a portion. The data hold 110,000 to 150,000 clones, with more than 85% observed a single time. Sequencing used PBMCs. The receptors were gathered from a man between 18 and 29 years old in good health and CMV-seronegative. CDR3s include the opening cysteine and the closing phenylalanine or tryptophan. A D gene is named only where the DNA matches it firmly. Clone size, where shown, is once, few, many, or a class for clones that have expanded.

V,D,size,J,CDR3,DNA
TRBV2,TRBD2,.,TRBJ2-5,CASSASGSRETQYF,TGTGCCAGCAGCGCTAGCGGGAGTCGGGAGACCCAGTACTTC
TRBV19,.,.,TRBJ2-2,CASSGGITGELFF,TGTGCCAGTAGCGGCGGGATCACCGGGGAGCTGTTTTTT
TRBV10-3,.,.,TRBJ2-3,CAMRVSDTQYF,TGTGCCATGAGGGTTTCAGATACGCAGTATTTT
TRBV5-8,TRBD1,.,TRBJ1-5,CASSSGQREGNQPQHF,TGTGCCAGCAGCTCGGGACAGCGGGAGGGCAATCAGCCCCAGCATTTT
TRBV7-9,.,.,TRBJ1-6,CASSDRQDTNSPLHF,TGTGCCAGCAGCGACCGACAGGATACGAATTCACCCCTCCACTTT
TRBV7-8,TRBD2,.,TRBJ2-5,CASSLAQGGFGETQYF,TGTGCCAGCAGCTTAGCCCAGGGAGGGTTCGGAGAGACCCAGTACTTC
TRBV15,.,.,TRBJ2-1,CATSRDLLLEQGEWYNEQFF,TGTGCCACCAGCAGAGATTTGTTGCTGGAACAGGGAGAGTGGTACAATGAGCAGTTCTTC
TRBV9,.,.,TRBJ2-2,CASSVAGRDTGELFF,TGTGCCAGCAGCGTGGCAGGGCGGGATACCGGGGAGCTGTTTTTT
TRBV6-5,.,.,TRBJ2-3,CASSYSGAARPDTQYF,TGTGCCAGCAGTTACTCGGGGGCCGCCCGCCCAGATACGCAGTATTTT
TRBV11-3,TRBD2,.,TRBJ2-1,CASSSLAGILAIEQFF,TGTGCCAGCAGCTCCCTAGCGGGAATTCTAGCGATTGAGCAGTTCTTC
TRBV4-1,TRBD1,.,TRBJ1-1,CASSPWTGMNTEAFF,TGCGCCAGCAGCCCGTGGACAGGTATGAACACTGAAGCTTTCTTT
TRBV30,TRBD1,.,TRBJ1-5,CAWSLGQGARVWPQHF,TGTGCCTGGAGTCTCGGACAGGGGGCGCGGGTATGGCCCCAGCATTTT
TRBV4-1,.,.,TRBJ1-2,CASSQAPAATRGYTF,TGCGCCAGCAGCCAAGCCCCCGCAGCGACTCGGGGCTACACCTTC
TRBV9,.,.,TRBJ2-5,CASSVALQETQYF,TGTGCCAGCAGCGTAGCCCTACAAGAGACCCAGTACTTC
TRBV29-1,.,.,TRBJ2-1,CSVDGRQENYNEQFF,TGCAGCGTTGATGGGCGACAGGAAAATTACAATGAGCAGTTCTTC
TRBV4-1,TRBD2,.,TRBJ2-1,CASSQAHLAGPYNEQFF,TGCGCCAGCAGCCAAGCTCATCTAGCGGGCCCTTACAATGAGCAGTTCTTC
TRBV10-3,.,.,TRBJ1-1,CAISPQDMNTEAFF,TGTGCCATCAGTCCTCAGGACATGAACACTGAAGCTTTCTTT
TRBV2,TRBD1,.,TRBJ1-2,CASNRGLANYGYTF,TGTGCCAGCAACAGGGGGCTTGCTAACTATGGCTACACCTTC
TRBV5-8,.,.,TRBJ1-2,CASSRKQGDGYTF,TGTGCCAGCAGCCGAAAACAGGGAGATGGCTACACCTTC
TRBV5-4,.,.,TRBJ2-5,CASSLDRALGTQYF,TGTGCCAGCAGCTTGGACAGGGCCCTTGGGACCCAGTACTTC
TRBV7-8,.,.,TRBJ2-1,CASSLETLAVLRDEQFF,.
TRBV18,.,.,TRBJ1-2,CASSPETVTNYGYTF,TGTGCCAGCTCACCGGAGACAGTAACTAACTATGGCTACACCTTC
TRBV18,TRBD1,.,TRBJ2-4,CASSPTGVIAKNIQYF,TGTGCCAGCTCACCAACAGGGGTAATAGCCAAAAACATTCAGTACTTC
TRBV6-4,TRBD2,.,TRBJ2-1,CASSSLGGFGEQFF,TGTGCCAGCAGTTCCCTGGGAGGGTTCGGTGAGCAGTTCTTC
TRBV11-1,.,.,TRBJ2-3,CASSFGRGAGTDTQYF,TGTGCCAGCAGCTTTGGCAGGGGAGCGGGCACAGATACGCAGTATTTT
TRBV29-1,.,.,TRBJ1-2,CSVEPNRANYGYTF,TGCAGCGTTGAACCGAACAGGGCTAACTATGGCTACACCTTC
TRBV6-5,TRBD1,.,TRBJ1-2,CASSYAGGYGYTF,TGTGCCAGCAGTTACGCAGGGGGGTATGGCTACACCTTC
TRBV9,.,.,TRBJ1-4,CASSRRGDEKLFF,TGTGCCAGCAGCCGTAGGGGTGATGAAAAACTGTTTTTT
TRBV7-9,.,.,TRBJ1-1,CASSYSAVQNTEAFF,TGTGCCAGCAGCTATTCGGCGGTCCAGAACACTGAAGCTTTCTTT
TRBV6-4,.,many,TRBJ2-1,CASSDSSVEPNEQFF,TGTGCCAGCAGTGACTCAAGCGTAGAACCCAATGAGCAGTTCTTC
TRBV11-3,.,.,TRBJ1-4,CASSLGLFGERHATNEKLFF,TGTGCCAGCAGCTTAGGTTTATTTGGTGAGAGGCATGCAACTAATGAAAAACTGTTTTTT
TRBV7-9,.,.,TRBJ1-3,CASSPPNRVGSGNTIYF,TGTGCCAGCAGCCCACCAAACAGGGTAGGATCTGGAAACACCATATATTTT
TRBV29-1,.,.,TRBJ1-2,CSVPGGDNGYTF,TGCAGCGTCCCGGGGGGTGACAATGGCTACACCTTC
TRBV10-3,.,.,TRBJ1-1,CAISDWGAEAFF,TGTGCCATCAGTGACTGGGGCGCTGAAGCTTTCTTT
TRBV7-4,TRBD2,.,TRBJ2-2,CASRLWGGRPILTNTGELFF,TGTGCCAGCAGACTTTGGGGGGGACGGCCCATTCTTACGAACACCGGGGAGCTGTTTTTT
TRBV19,TRBD2,.,TRBJ2-1,CASSITSGYNEQFF,TGTGCCAGTAGTATCACTAGCGGTTACAATGAGCAGTTCTTC
TRBV5-1,TRBD2,.,TRBJ2-3,CASSLAGLDTDTQYF,TGCGCCAGCAGCTTGGCCGGACTAGATACAGATACGCAGTATTTT
TRBV5-4,TRBD1,.,TRBJ1-2,CASSLRGLTYGYTF,TGTGCCAGCAGCTTAAGGGGGCTTACCTATGGCTACACCTTC
TRBV5-4,.,.,TRBJ2-2,CASSLPRGNTGELFF,TGTGCCAGCAGCCTGCCACGCGGAAACACCGGGGAGCTGTTTTTT
TRBV4-3,TRBD2,.,TRBJ2-3,CASSQDRAGLGLADTQYF,TGCGCCAGCAGCCAAGATAGAGCCGGACTAGGACTCGCAGATACGCAGTATTTT
TRBV7-9,.,.,TRBJ1-3,CASSLGRVAGNTIYF,TGTGCCAGCAGCTTAGGCAGGGTGGCTGGAAACACCATATATTTT
TRBV30,.,.,TRBJ2-7,CAWSFMREQYF,TGTGCCTGGAGTTTTATGAGAGAGCAGTACTTC
TRBV9,.,.,TRBJ1-2,CASSVDEGRGYTF,TGTGCCAGCAGCGTAGATGAGGGTAGAGGCTACACCTTC
TRBV2,.,.,TRBJ1-2,CASRAQGYGYTF,TGTGCCAGCAGGGCCCAGGGCTATGGCTACACCTTC
TRBV7-2,.,.,TRBJ2-1,CASSLLAALGNEQFF,TGTGCCAGCAGCTTACTGGCGGCCCTCGGGAATGAGCAGTTCTTC
TRBV7-2,.,.,TRBJ1-5,CASSFPAGEGNQPQHF,TGTGCCAGCAGCTTCCCGGCGGGGGAGGGCAATCAGCCCCAGCATTTT
TRBV30,TRBD1,.,TRBJ1-3,CAWSGGGTVSGNTIYF,TGTGCCTGGAGTGGCGGAGGGACAGTCTCTGGAAACACCATATATTTT
TRBV11-2,TRBD1,once,TRBJ2-5,CASSLVGETGGRETQYF,TGTGCCAGCAGCTTAGTGGGGGAGACAGGGGGTCGAGAGACCCAGTACTTC
TRBV11-2,.,once,TRBJ1-1,CASSLEGGAMNTEAFF,TGTGCCAGCAGCTTAGAGGGGGGGGCCATGAACACTGAAGCTTTCTTT
TRBV27,.,.,TRBJ1-2,CASKTGSHGYTF,TGTGCCAGCAAAACAGGGAGCCATGGCTACACCTTC
TRBV5-1,.,.,TRBJ1-2,CASRRGDAGRDGYTF,TGCGCCAGCAGAAGGGGAGATGCGGGGCGGGATGGCTACACCTTC
TRBV9,.,.,TRBJ2-6,CASSDPLRSSGANVLTF,TGTGCCAGCAGCGACCCCCTCCGGTCCTCAGGGGCCAACGTCCTGACTTTC
TRBV5-3,.,once,TRBJ2-3,CARSRSGGRTDTQYF,TGTGCCAGAAGCCGATCCGGGGGACGCACAGATACGCAGTATTTT
TRBV15,.,.,TRBJ2-1,CATSRIQSYNEQFF,TGTGCCACCAGCAGAATACAGTCCTACAATGAGCAGTTCTTC
TRBV7-9,.,.,TRBJ1-2,CASSPPPGEVYGYTF,TGTGCCAGCAGCCCACCCCCGGGGGAAGTCTATGGCTACACCTTC
TRBV6-5,.,once,TRBJ1-6,CASSLTQGSYNSPLHF,TGTGCCAGCAGTTTAACCCAGGGATCCTATAATTCACCCCTCCACTTT
TRBV5-4,.,.,TRBJ1-4,CASSLGPEREKLFF,TGTGCCAGCAGCTTGGGGCCAGAAAGAGAAAAACTGTTTTTT
TRBV30,.,.,TRBJ1-1,CAWVGQFTQAFF,TGTGCCTGGGTTGGACAGTTTACACAAGCTTTCTTT
TRBV19,TRBD1,.,TRBJ2-7,CASSTTLPRTGGGYEQYF,TGTGCCAGTAGTACGACGCTCCCCAGGACAGGGGGGGGATACGAGCAGTACTTC